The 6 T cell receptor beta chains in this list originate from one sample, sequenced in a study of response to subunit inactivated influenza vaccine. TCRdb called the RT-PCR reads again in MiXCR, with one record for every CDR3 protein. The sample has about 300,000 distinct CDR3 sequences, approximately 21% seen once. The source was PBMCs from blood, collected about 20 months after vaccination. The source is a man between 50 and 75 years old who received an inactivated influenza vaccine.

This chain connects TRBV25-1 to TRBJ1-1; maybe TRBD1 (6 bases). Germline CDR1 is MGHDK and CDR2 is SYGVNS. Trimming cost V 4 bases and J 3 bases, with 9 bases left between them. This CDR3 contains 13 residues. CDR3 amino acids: CASSGHRDTEAFF. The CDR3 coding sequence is TGTGCCAGCAGTGGACACAGGGACACTGAAGCTTTCTTT.

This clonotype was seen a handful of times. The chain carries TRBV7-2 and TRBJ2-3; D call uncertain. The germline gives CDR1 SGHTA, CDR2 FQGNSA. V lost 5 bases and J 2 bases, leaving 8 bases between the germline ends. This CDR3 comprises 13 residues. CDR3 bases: TGTGCCAGCAGCGCACCGAACACAGATACGCAGTATTTT. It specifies CASSAPNTDTQYF.

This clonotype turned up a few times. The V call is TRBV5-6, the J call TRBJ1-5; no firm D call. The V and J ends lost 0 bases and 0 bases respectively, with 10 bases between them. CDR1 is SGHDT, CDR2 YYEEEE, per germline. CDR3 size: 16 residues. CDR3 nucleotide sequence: TGTGCCAGCAGCTTGGGCGGGATGAATAGCAATCAGCCCCAGCATTTT. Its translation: CASSLGGMNSNQPQHF.

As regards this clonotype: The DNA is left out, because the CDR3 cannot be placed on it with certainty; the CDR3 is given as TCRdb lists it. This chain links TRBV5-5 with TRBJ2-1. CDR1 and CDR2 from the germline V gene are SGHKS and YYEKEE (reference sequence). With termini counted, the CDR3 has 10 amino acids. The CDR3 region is CASSLRQQFF.

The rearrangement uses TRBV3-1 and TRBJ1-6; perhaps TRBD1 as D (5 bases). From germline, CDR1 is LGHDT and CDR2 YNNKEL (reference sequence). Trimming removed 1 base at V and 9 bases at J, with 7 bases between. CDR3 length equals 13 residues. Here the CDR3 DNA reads TGTGCCAGCAGCCAAGGGGGCGTTTCACCCCTCCACTTT. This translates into CASSQGGVSPLHF.

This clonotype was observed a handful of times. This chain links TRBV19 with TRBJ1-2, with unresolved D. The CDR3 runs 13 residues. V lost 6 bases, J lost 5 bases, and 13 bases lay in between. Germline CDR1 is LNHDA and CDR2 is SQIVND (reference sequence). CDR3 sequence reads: CASRPDSGYGYTF. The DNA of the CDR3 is TGTGCCAGTAGGCCGGACTCGGGATATGGCTACACCTTC.